This T cell receptor beta chain was found in a study of response to subunit inactivated influenza vaccine. Via MiXCR, TCRdb re-called the RT-PCR reads, giving one row per CDR3 protein. The table includes 150,000 to 200,000 distinct CDR3 sequences, under 13% detected once. Study-wide findings and caveats: Authors proposed each seasonal influenza vaccination draws in few new T cells.

This clonotype was detected a few times. Its antigen remains unidentified. This CDR3 is built from 17 residues. With V trimmed by 6 bases and J by 5 bases, 10 bases remained unmatched. Germline assignment: CDR1 MNHEY and CDR2 SMNVEV (reference sequence). The sequencing here drew on non-naive T cells sorted from PBMCs, taken roughly 48 days after vaccination. This sequence was found in a man in his fifties or sixties who received an inactivated influenza vaccine. The rearrangement joins TRBV27 to TRBJ2-5; TRBD2 matches 15 bases. The CDR3 loop reads CASSTGLAGGLVETQYF. The DNA for the CDR3 is TGTGCCAGCAGCACCGGACTAGCGGGGGGGCTGGTGGAGACCCAGTACTTC.